This TCR beta chain was identified in a study of blood T cell repertoires in COVID-19. In germline, CDR1 is SQVTM, CDR2 ANQGSEA. The V and J ends lost 4 bases and 7 bases respectively, with 23 bases between them. The CDR3 has 15 residues. Authors' processing steps: Quantification of nucleated cells was approximated via reference gene primer amplification. Assay used: immunoSEQ multiplex PCR; TCRdb lists only in-frame clones, some missing. That table furnishes V, J and clone size, whereas the DNA furnished D and trimming. The data show 300,000 to 350,000 clones, around 90% seen once. This sequence was found in a man aged 25 to 40 with COVID-19, enrolled during active disease. What was sequenced was peripheral blood. The chain joins TRBV29-1 to TRBJ2-7; D is possibly TRBD2 (5 bases). This CDR3 reads CSVGKATAGGGEQYF. The CDR3 DNA reads TGCAGCGTTGGCAAGGCCACTGCTGGCGGAGGAGAGCAGTACTTC.